The entry below gives a single TCR beta chain sequence along with its context. Its antigen specificity is not known. HCMV serostatus was determined by detecting HCMV-specific IgG in serum with a commercial ELISA kit. Peripheral blood mononuclear cells were isolated from blood by Ficoll density gradient centrifugation. These reads were obtained on an Illumina HiSeq 2000. TCR beta cDNA libraries were prepared using 5'RACE template switching, which introduced a universal primer site and unique molecular identifiers. cDNA synthesis was primed from the TCR beta constant segment, followed by two successive PCR amplification steps. In the source study's methods: MIGEC was used to demultiplex reads and group the reads by UMI, and MiTCR was used to assemble and quantify clonotypes. To exclude erroneous sequences, any TCR cDNA sequence not supported by at least two reads was discarded. Downstream repertoire analysis used the tcR package, and clonotypes were matched across fractions by CDR3 nucleotide sequence plus V segment. VDJmatch was used to annotate antigen specificity against VDJdb, with one amino acid substitution allowed in CDR3. Reads reprocessed by TCRdb are summarized as one entry per CDR3 protein sequence, and DNA is absent. The V and J calls here are based on TCRdb, not the publication. The table held for this sample gives about 400,000 distinct CDR3 sequences. The ten largest account for around 10% of the sample.

The data derive from a study of T cells expressing NK-cell markers (TCRdb year 2020). About the investigation overall: In sorted CD3+CD56+NKG2C+, CD3+CD56+NKG2C- and CD3+CD56-NKG2C+ T-cell subsets from eight donors, TCR beta-chain repertoires were profiled. Of the eight sequenced donors, seven were found to be HCMV-seropositive and one was found to be HCMV-seronegative. The eight sequenced donors were randomly selected healthy volunteers, three men and five women. Libraries were sequenced as 2 x 150 bp reads on Illumina HiSeq 2000/2500, MiSeq or NextSeq.

Per the germline V gene (reference sequence), MNHEY is the CDR1 and SMNVEV is the CDR2. Reading from cysteine to phenylalanine, the CDR3 counts 14 amino acids. No DNA has been recorded. On the study overall, not on this receptor specifically: Those dominant clonotypes were again the most abundant among CD3+CD56-NKG2C+ cells in several donors, at about 25-65%. Whether the expanded NKG2C-expressing T cell clones were specific for HCMV antigens remained unclear. In five to seven donors, the dominant CD3+CD56+NKG2C+ clonotypes were found to rank among the top 10 CD8+ clonotypes and to make up roughly 1.0-7.0% of CD8+ T cells.

The sequenced sample was blood T cells: a sorted CD56 or NKG2C T cell subset, CD4+ or CD8+ T cells, or bulk PBMC T cells (not recorded which). The sequence was collected from a woman in her 50s in good health. Donor details come from another sample of the same person, matched by shared clones. The V gene is TRBV27 and the J gene is TRBJ1-4; TCRdb reports TRBD1, a call that lacks DNA to check it against. The CDR3 region reads CASSPPGPNEKLFF.